This T cell receptor beta chain was profiled in a study of siplizumab effects on memory and regulatory T cells. There are 15 residues in the CDR3. Trimming removed 0 bases from V and 4 bases from J; junction bases left unmatched: 3. In germline, CDR1 is SGHDT, CDR2 YYEEEE. Some clones are missing from TCRdb's copy, which holds only in-frame ones; the method was immunoSEQ multiplex PCR. Here the sample spans 100,000 or so clones, about 91% being singletons. V and J are TRBV5-6 and TRBJ2-5; 10 bases align to TRBD2. The receptor comes from a human donor in good health. Sequenced: Tregs sorted from blood. The DNA for the CDR3 is TGTGCCAGCAGCTTGGCCTCTAGCGGGAGAGAGACCCAGTACTTC. Translating gives CASSLASSGRETQYF.